At least ten counts were recorded for the clone carrying this T cell receptor (beta chain). Then a second PCR, running roughly 6 to 11 cycles, was carried out with a sample-barcoded 5' primer and a J-beta primer mix. TCRdb re-called the 5' RACE reads with MiXCR, one entry per CDR3 protein. The sample has approximately 680,000 distinct CDR3 sequences; about 34% are singletons. The data stem from a study of blood T cells in healthy people across ages. This CDR3 has 15 residues. Germline CDR1 is SGHVS and CDR2 is FNYEAQ. V lost 5 bases and J lost 3, with 15 bases in between. The source of this sequence is an elderly woman in good health. The sequenced sample was blood. The chain recombines TRBV7-6 with TRBJ2-3, with D possibly called TRBD1 or TRBD2 (5 bases each). The CDR3, as DNA: TGTGCCAGCAGCCTCGGGACGTCCATGACAGATACGCAGTATTTT. Encoded protein: CASSLGTSMTDTQYF.